This T cell receptor beta chain was recovered during a study of cytomegalovirus exposure and HLA in healthy donors. 13 Jbeta primers and 60 Vbeta primers were used for the PCR. The method was immunoSEQ multiplex PCR; TCRdb's version includes in-frame clones alone and lacks a portion of them. The data contain more than 95,000 clones, about 75% of them singletons. V shed 10 bases, J shed 4 bases, and the junction held 15 bases outside the gene matches. Germline assignment: CDR1 MDHEN and CDR2 SYDVKM. CDR3 size: 15 residues. Sequenced material: PBMCs. This receptor was identified in a man aged 60 to 75 in good health and CMV-seropositive. The V gene is TRBV28, the J gene TRBJ1-2, with 7 nucleotides matching TRBD1. The CDR3 loop is CATSDRDSSFYGYTF. CDR3 DNA sequence: TGTGCCACCTCGGACCGGGACAGCTCCTTCTATGGCTACACCTTC.